These 10 T cell receptor beta chains were all obtained from the same sample, sequenced in a study of shared clonotypes between healthy human individuals. Method: immunoSEQ multiplex PCR; TCRdb's copy keeps in-frame clones and lacks some. Of about 99,000 clones listed, over 40% were seen once; the top ten hold more than 13%. Sequencing used PBMCs. These receptor sequences come from a woman aged 40 to 50 in good health. Some clones in this sample may be carry-over from other donors' samples.

This chain joins TRBV6-1 and TRBJ1-2; possible D gene TRBD1, 5 bases. Per the germline V gene, CDR1 is MNHNS and CDR2 is SASEGT. Trimming pared 1 base from V and 3 bases from J, leaving 9 bases between. CDR3 length equals 14 residues. The CDR3 sequence is CASSEGGGHYGYTF. The CDR3, as DNA: TGTGCCAGCAGTGAAGGGGGGGGTCACTATGGCTACACCTTC.

The CDR3 sequence is CASSPTGTYNEQFF. As DNA, the CDR3 is TGTGCCAGCAGCCCTACCGGGACCTACAATGAGCAGTTCTTC. The chain couples TRBV6-1 to TRBJ2-1; D might be TRBD2 (5 bases). Per the germline V gene, CDR1 is MNHNS and CDR2 is SASEGT. The CDR3 is made up of 14 amino acids. V lost 6 bases, J lost 2 bases, and 11 bases lay in between.

As for this clone: The junction does not match germline at one end; this may be a read error. The chain uses TRBV18 and TRBJ2-7; D is unresolved. Germline loops: CDR1 KGHSH, CDR2 LQKENI. This CDR3 has 14 amino acids. The CDR3 reads CASSSPGYSYEQYF. In DNA, the CDR3 is TGTGCCAGCTCATCACCAGGATACTCCTACGAGCAGTACTTC.

The CDR3 bases are TGTGCCAGTAGTTTGCGGGGTTCCTACGAGCAGTACTTC. Translating gives CASSLRGSYEQYF. The V call is TRBV19, the J call TRBJ2-7, with D perhaps TRBD2 (6 bases). CDR1 is LNHDA and CDR2 is SQIVND in the germline V gene (reference sequence). V was shortened by 5 bases and J by 1 base, with 9 bases between the two germline ends. The length of the CDR3 is 13 residues.

This rearrangement joins TRBV10-2 to TRBJ2-5; 8 nucleotides match TRBD2. The CDR3 is 13 amino acids. Germline V gene lookup returns CDR1 WSHSY and CDR2 SAAADI. V gave up 8 bases and J gave up 11 bases; unmatched junction bases: 13. This chain's CDR3 is CASQTSGFGEQYF. The CDR3 region has the DNA TGCGCCAGCCAAACTAGCGGATTTGGGGAGCAGTACTTC.

This clone was counted ten times or more. J is TRBJ2-7 and V is TRBV30, with 12 bases that match TRBD2. J was trimmed by 3 bases and V by 3 bases; bases with no gene match: 9. This CDR3 has 16 amino acids. The V gene's germline CDR1 is GTSNPN and CDR2 SVGIG (reference sequence). The CDR3: CAWRWAPLAGGYEQYF. DNA for the CDR3: TGTGCCTGGAGGTGGGCCCCACTAGCGGGAGGCTACGAGCAGTACTTC.

Only a few counts were recorded for this clone. The gene calls are TRBV5-1 and TRBJ2-5; the D gene is possibly TRBD1 (5 bases). V gave up 3 bases and J gave up 5 bases, with 20 bases separating them. The CDR3 has 16 residues. CDR1 and CDR2 (germline): SGHRS, YFSETQ. The CDR3 DNA reads as TGCGCCAGCAGCTCCATCCCAGGGCAGGGCCTGGAGACCCAGTACTTC. It specifies CASSSIPGQGLETQYF.

The chain's CDR3 is CASRIGWAGWNTGELFF. Written as DNA, the CDR3 is TGTGCCAGCAGGATCGGGTGGGCTGGGTGGAACACCGGGGAGCTGTTTTTT. The chain employs TRBV11-2 and TRBJ2-2; D not certain. CDR3 length: 17 amino acids. The germline V gene encodes CDR1 SGHAT and CDR2 FQNNGV. V was shortened by 6 bases and J by 1 base, with 18 bases between the two germline ends. Full variable domain (outside the CDR3, taken from reference TRBV11-2 and TRBJ2-2): EAGVAQSPRYKIIEKRQSVAFWCNPISGHATLYWYQQILGQGPKLLIQFQNNGVVDDSQLPKDRFSAERLKGVDSTLKIQPAKLEDSAVYLCASRIGWAGWNTGELFFGEGSRLTVL.

In this sample, this clone turned up a few times. This chain joins TRBV9 and TRBJ2-3; 7 bases line up with TRBD2. The germline V gene encodes CDR1 SGDLS and CDR2 YYNGEE. This CDR3 region has 16 residues. V trimming: 0 bases; J trimming: 3 bases; junction bases outside the gene matches: 7. The CDR3 DNA follows: TGTGCCAGCAGCGTAGTGGGGTCTAGCGGAACAGATACGCAGTATTTT. It yields the protein CASSVVGSSGTDTQYF.

The chain recombines TRBV29-1 with TRBJ2-5, with a tentative D call TRBD2 (5 bases). CDR1 SQVTM and CDR2 ANQGSEA come from the germline V gene. The CDR3 loop spans 12 amino acids. Trimming took 7 bases from V and 5 from J, leaving 14 bases between them. The CDR3, as DNA: TGCAGCGCTATCGGACTGGTGGAGACCCAGTACTTC. Translation: CSAIGLVETQYF.